One and the same sample provided the 32 T cell receptor beta chains below, sequenced in a study of cytomegalovirus exposure and HLA in healthy donors. It was with 60 Vbeta and 13 Jbeta primers that the PCR ran. Using immunoSEQ multiplex PCR, the repertoire was profiled, and TCRdb retains in-frame clones only, with some absent. Among 200,000 to 250,000 clones listed, roughly 84% were seen once. Sequencing input: PBMCs. These receptors were taken from a man in his fifties in good health and CMV-seronegative.

This clone has a handful of counts. The chain links TRBV7-6 to TRBJ1-1; TRBD1 matches 11 bases. V was pared by 5 bases and J by 7 bases, with 6 bases of the junction left unmatched. The germline V gene has CDR1 SGHVS and CDR2 FNYEAQ. The CDR3 length is 14 residues. The chain's CDR3 is CASSQDRGRGEAFF. The CDR3 DNA reads as TGTGCCAGCAGCCAGGACAGGGGGCGCGGTGAAGCTTTCTTT.

The rearrangement uses TRBV2 and TRBJ2-7; 10 bases agree with TRBD2. V trimming: 4 bases; J trimming: 5 bases; junction bases outside the gene matches: 11. This CDR3 contains 16 residues. Germline V gene lookup returns CDR1 SNHLY and CDR2 FYNNEI. The CDR3: CASSGSAGGPRNEQYF. CDR3 DNA: TGTGCCAGCAGTGGGTCAGCGGGAGGGCCTCGGAACGAGCAGTACTTC.

This chain joins TRBV7-8 and TRBJ1-2; 8 bases line up with TRBD1. Germline CDR1 SGHVS, CDR2 FQNEAQ. CDR3 length equals 15 residues. The V gene end was trimmed by 0 bases and the J gene end by 2 bases; junction bases not matched to a gene: 2. The CDR3 loop is CASSLANRGNYGYTF. The CDR3 nucleotides are TGTGCCAGCAGCTTAGCGAACAGGGGGAACTATGGCTACACCTTC.

This clone came up once. This chain connects TRBV5-4 to TRBJ1-6; 10 positions match TRBD1. The CDR3 spans 17 residues. Germline V gene data show CDR1 as SGHNT and CDR2 as YYREEE (reference sequence). The junction had 3 bases not matched to a gene; V was cut back by 3 bases and J by 0 bases. The CDR3 here is CASSSGQGSSYNSPLHF. CDR3 nucleotide sequence: TGTGCCAGCAGCTCGGGACAGGGGAGCTCCTATAATTCACCCCTCCACTTT. Looking up the rest from reference TRBV5-4 and TRBJ1-6 gives the full variable domain: ETGVTQSPTHLIKTRGQQVTLRCSSQSGHNTVSWYQQALGQGPQFIFQYYREEENGRGNFPPRFSGLQFPNYSSELNVNALELDDSALYLCASSSGQGSSYNSPLHFGNGTRLTVT.

The J gene is TRBJ2-3, the V gene TRBV28; 10 bases match TRBD1. The CDR3 has 15 amino acids. The ends lost 5 bases at V and 5 bases at J; junction bases unmatched: 7. Looked up from germline, CDR1 is MDHEN and CDR2 is SYDVKM. CDR3 DNA sequence: TGTGCCAGCAGTGGGGACAGGGGAAAGTTAGATACGCAGTATTTT. Translating gives CASSGDRGKLDTQYF.

In its sample, this clone was seen once. V is TRBV18 and J is TRBJ2-1; 8 bases fit TRBD1. Germline assignment: CDR1 KGHSH and CDR2 LQKENI. V gave up 8 bases and J gave up 4 bases; unmatched junction bases: 4. CDR3 length equals 13 residues. CDR3 bases: TGTGCCAGCGTTGGACAGGGTTACAATGAGCAGTTCTTC. Protein product: CASVGQGYNEQFF.

The J gene is TRBJ1-5, the V gene TRBV5-1, with TRBD1 matching 7 bases. This CDR3 contains 14 residues. Looked up from germline, CDR1 is SGHRS and CDR2 is YFSETQ. The V segment lost 5 bases and the J segment 2 bases; nucleotides outside the gene matches: 4. This CDR3 is CASSQGTGNQPQHF. The CDR3 region has the DNA TGCGCCAGCAGTCAAGGGACAGGCAATCAGCCCCAGCATTTT.

This chain uses TRBV6-1 with TRBJ2-1, with 9 bases identical to TRBD1. Germline CDR1 is MNHNS and CDR2 is SASEGT. There are 14 residues in the CDR3. Trimming at V came to 6 bases and at J to 6 bases, leaving 6 bases not matched to a gene. The CDR3 sequence: CASRGTGRGNEQFF. DNA for the CDR3: TGTGCCAGCAGGGGGACAGGGAGAGGCAATGAGCAGTTCTTC.

This chain connects TRBV6-5 to TRBJ1-6; 7 bases match TRBD1. Looked up from germline, CDR1 is MNHEY and CDR2 is SVGAGI. This CDR3 has 16 residues. The ends lost 0 bases at V and 7 bases at J; junction bases unmatched: 6. DNA for the CDR3: TGTGCCAGCAGTTACTCATGGGGACAGTTAAATTCACCCCTCCACTTT. This codes for CASSYSWGQLNSPLHF.

V is TRBV18 and J is TRBJ1-6, with D possibly matching TRBD1 (6 bases). Per the germline V gene, CDR1 is KGHSH and CDR2 is LQKENI. This CDR3 has 15 amino acids. With 2 bases removed from V and 8 bases from J, the gap between germline ends came to 13 bases. CDR3 DNA: TGTGCCAGCTCACCAGACAGGATAGGGGATTCACCCCTCCACTTT. Translating gives CASSPDRIGDSPLHF.

The genes are TRBV5-1 and TRBJ2-2, with TRBD1 identical over 9 bases. The CDR3 runs to 15 residues. V shed 5 bases and J 4 bases; nucleotides not matched to a gene: 6. Germline V gene sequence: CDR1 SGHRS, CDR2 YFSETQ. The CDR3 here is CASREGQGRTGELFF. Written as DNA, the CDR3 is TGCGCCAGCAGAGAAGGACAGGGGCGCACCGGGGAGCTGTTTTTT.

This sequence joins TRBV30 and TRBJ2-1, with 10 bases matching TRBD2. The trim removed 3 bases at V and 9 bases at J, leaving 8 bases unmatched. The CDR3 is 14 residues long. Germline V lookup: CDR1 GTSNPN, CDR2 SVGIG (reference sequence). The CDR3 DNA is TGTGCCTGGAGGCGGCTAGCGGGAGTTGCTGAGCAGTTCTTC. Its protein is CAWRRLAGVAEQFF.

This chain joins TRBV4-2 and TRBJ1-3; D possibly corresponds to TRBD1 (5 bases). The germline V gene encodes CDR1 LGHNA and CDR2 YNFKEQ. Deletions cut 0 bases from V and 2 bases from J, with 23 bases between. CDR3 length: 20 residues. CDR3 bases: TGTGCCAGCAGCCAAGATTGGTGGGCAGGGTCGACCTCTCCTGGAAACACCATATATTTT. Protein sequence: CASSQDWWAGSTSPGNTIYF.

About this clone itself: Different DNA sequences within this sample yield the same CDR3. V is TRBV27 and J is TRBJ2-5; tentative D call: TRBD2 (7 bases). Trimming left V 6 bases short and J 5 bases short, with 13 bases between. Per germline, CDR1 MNHEY and CDR2 SMNVEV (reference sequence). This CDR3 region has 13 residues. The CDR3 reads CASRWEGEETQYF. Written as DNA, the CDR3 is TGTGCCAGCAGATGGGAGGGGGAGGAGACCCAGTACTTC.

This sequence joins TRBV6-6 and TRBJ2-5; 7 nucleotides match TRBD1. The J call may not be correct, given that the DNA end is closer to TRBJ2-7. The CDR3 spans 14 residues. Germline loops: CDR1 MNHNY, CDR2 SVGAGI (reference sequence). Written as DNA, the CDR3 is TGTGCCAGCAGTAACAGGGGTTATCTTTACGAGCAGTACTTC. Its protein is CASSNRGYLYEQYF.

In DNA, the CDR3 is TGTGCCACCAGCAGAGATAGCGGGGCTACCACAGATACGCAGTATTTT. It codes for CATSRDSGATTDTQYF. The chain joins TRBV15 to TRBJ2-3; 8 bases agree with TRBD2. This CDR3 is built from 16 residues. V dropped 0 bases and J dropped 2; count of bases not matched to a gene: 4. Germline lookup yields CDR1 LNHNV and CDR2 YYDKDF (reference sequence).

The chain recombines TRBV7-2 with TRBJ1-1, with 9 bases aligning to TRBD1. V lost 7 bases and J lost 1; bases outside the gene matches: 4. This CDR3 has 14 residues. Germline V gene sequence: CDR1 SGHTA, CDR2 FQGNSA. In nucleotides, the CDR3 is TGTGCCAGCACCCGGGACAGGGAGAACACTGAAGCTTTCTTT. It translates to CASTRDRENTEAFF.

The rearrangement joins TRBV19 to TRBJ1-5; 10 bases align to TRBD1. CDR1 is LNHDA and CDR2 is SQIVND in the germline V gene (reference sequence). The CDR3 sequence is 14 residues long. J gave up 6 bases and V 8 bases, and 7 bases lay outside the gene matches. In DNA, the CDR3 is TGTGCCAGTCGGGACAGGGGAAGGAGTCAGCCCCAGCATTTT. Amino acids: CASRDRGRSQPQHF.

CDR3 nucleotides: TGTGCCAGCAGCTCCCGGGAATTGAAGACCCAGTACTTC. It yields the protein CASSSRELKTQYF. J is TRBJ2-5 and V is TRBV5-4; tentatively, D is TRBD2 (5 bases). Trimming removed 3 bases at V and 6 bases at J, with 12 bases between. CDR1 is SGHNT and CDR2 is YYREEE in the germline V gene (reference sequence). This CDR3 comprises 13 residues. Full variable domain (remainder filled in from reference TRBV5-4 and TRBJ2-5): ETGVTQSPTHLIKTRGQQVTLRCSSQSGHNTVSWYQQALGQGPQFIFQYYREEENGRGNFPPRFSGLQFPNYSSELNVNALELDDSALYLCASSSRELKTQYFGPGTRLLVL.

This chain connects TRBV28 to TRBJ1-4; TRBD1 agrees at 7 bases. Trimming took 2 bases from V and 5 from J; bases not matched to a gene: 5. This CDR3 spans 15 amino acids. Germline CDR1 MDHEN, CDR2 SYDVKM. The CDR3 DNA sequence: TGTGCCAGCAGTTTAGGGGGACAGTGGAATGAAAAACTGTTTTTT. Protein: CASSLGGQWNEKLFF.

The rearrangement links TRBV27 to TRBJ2-6, with a weak D call TRBD1 (6 bases). Germline CDR1 MNHEY, CDR2 SMNVEV (reference sequence). The germline V and J ends were trimmed by 0 bases and 4 bases, with 10 bases remaining between them. This CDR3 comprises 16 residues. This chain's CDR3 is CASSLSGAPGANVLTF. The CDR3 DNA sequence: TGTGCCAGCAGTTTATCGGGGGCGCCCGGGGCCAACGTCCTGACTTTC.

The V gene is TRBV5-4, the J gene TRBJ2-7; tentative D call: TRBD2 (7 bases). Looked up from germline, CDR1 is SGHNT and CDR2 is YYREEE (reference sequence). V was clipped by 3 bases and J by 3 bases, with 13 bases between them. The CDR3 is 14 residues long. CDR3 DNA: TGTGCCAGCAGCTGGAGCGGGACACTCTACGAGCAGTACTTC. Translation gives CASSWSGTLYEQYF.

The chain is built from TRBV7-9 and TRBJ2-1; D may be TRBD2 (5 bases). The ends were cut back, 5 bases at V and 0 bases at J, with 11 bases in the middle. There are 15 residues in the CDR3. Germline V CDR1 and CDR2: SEHNR, FQNEAQ (reference sequence). This CDR3 reads CASSLAGSSYNEQFF. The CDR3, as DNA: TGTGCCAGCAGCCTGGCGGGTAGCTCCTACAATGAGCAGTTCTTC.

In regard to this clone: The final CDR3 position lacks the conserved phenylalanine or tryptophan, pointing to a likely read error. This rearrangement joins TRBV4-1 to TRBJ2-7; TRBD2 matches 9 bases. With V trimmed by 6 bases and J by 6 bases, 12 bases remained unmatched. The CDR3 is 15 residues long. Per germline, CDR1 MGHRA and CDR2 YSYEKL. The CDR3, as DNA: TGCGCCAGCAGTCGGGAACCGGGACTAGCTATCGAGCAGTACCTC. Its protein is CASSREPGLAIEQYL.

This chain uses TRBV28 with TRBJ2-7; TRBD1 matches 9 bases. CDR3 length: 18 residues. Germline V gene data show CDR1 as MDHEN and CDR2 as SYDVKM. V shed 4 bases and J 4 bases; nucleotides not matched to a gene: 17. The chain's CDR3 is CASSSGTGTHSSPYEQYF. The CDR3, as DNA: TGTGCCAGCAGTTCCGGGACAGGGACCCATAGTTCTCCATACGAGCAGTACTTC.

The rearrangement uses TRBV18 and TRBJ2-7; 12 bases are shared with TRBD2. The CDR3 spans 17 residues. V was clipped by 6 bases and J by 3 bases; unmatched bases: 12. The germline V gene has CDR1 KGHSH and CDR2 LQKENI. CDR3 region: CASSPSSPLAGGYEQYF. The CDR3 nucleotides read TGTGCCAGCTCCCCGAGCTCCCCACTAGCGGGAGGCTACGAGCAGTACTTC.

The chain uses TRBV28 and TRBJ1-5; D not certain. Trimming removed 3 bases from V and 6 bases from J, with 6 bases in between. The CDR3 is 12 amino acids. Germline lookup yields CDR1 MDHEN and CDR2 SYDVKM. The CDR3 coding sequence is TGTGCCAGCAGTTTGAGGGTTCAGCCCCAGCATTTT. Residues: CASSLRVQPQHF.

V gene TRBV19 combines with J gene TRBJ2-7; a possible D gene is TRBD1 (5 bases). Germline lookup yields CDR1 LNHDA and CDR2 SQIVND (reference sequence). V was shortened by 4 bases and J by 1 base, with 11 bases between the two germline ends. This CDR3 contains 14 residues. Here the CDR3 DNA reads TGTGCCAGTAGTACCTCGACAGATTCCTACGAGCAGTACTTC. The encoded protein is CASSTSTDSYEQYF.

The chain combines TRBV5-6 with TRBJ1-2; 9 bases map to TRBD1. The CDR3 is 18 amino acids. The V gene end was trimmed by 1 base and the J gene end by 4 bases; junction bases not matched to a gene: 14. The germline V gene encodes CDR1 SGHDT and CDR2 YYEEEE. In DNA form, the CDR3 reads TGTGCCAGCAGCTTGTGGGCCCCACAGGGGGCTTTTGGCTATGGCTACACCTTC. This encodes CASSLWAPQGAFGYGYTF. The entire variable domain, with the rest obtained from reference TRBV5-6 and TRBJ1-2, is as follows: DAGVTQSPTHLIKTRGQQVTLRCSPKSGHDTVSWYQQALGQGPQFIFQYYEEEERQRGNFPDRFSGHQFPNYSSELNVNALLLGDSALYLCASSLWAPQGAFGYGYTFGSGTRLTVV.

The sample holds one count of this clone. V is TRBV27 and J is TRBJ2-5, with 9 bases identical to TRBD1. Trimming at V came to 5 bases and at J to 5 bases, leaving 6 bases not matched to a gene. The CDR3 runs 14 residues. Per germline, CDR1 MNHEY and CDR2 SMNVEV (reference sequence). The CDR3 coding sequence is TGTGCCAGCAGTCCCTCGACAGGGGGGGAGACCCAGTACTTC. Translated: CASSPSTGGETQYF.

The V and J genes are TRBV2 and TRBJ2-5; D call uncertain. The DNA end favors TRBJ2-7, so the J call may be wrong. CDR3 size: 13 residues. Germline V gene sequence: CDR1 SNHLY, CDR2 FYNNEI. The CDR3 region is CASRRESVYEQYF. DNA of the CDR3: TGTGCCAGCCGTCGAGAGTCGGTCTACGAGCAGTACTTC.

J is TRBJ2-3 and V is TRBV6-1; D uncertain. V was shortened by 4 bases and J by 0 bases, with 8 bases between the two germline ends. The germline V gene has CDR1 MNHNS and CDR2 SASEGT. The CDR3 contains 14 residues. CDR3 in amino acids: CASSVSSSTDTQYF. The DNA for the CDR3 is TGTGCCAGCAGTGTGAGCTCTAGCACAGATACGCAGTATTTT.